The TCR beta chain under discussion was sequenced for a study of blood T cells in healthy people across ages. Study-level findings and limits: The long-lived group displayed more naive CD4+ cells, plus higher diversity, than the aged donors did. CMV status of donors was not determined, possibly confounding expanded clonotype changes.

This clonotype has just a few counts. Its antigen is not known. Through a sample-barcoded 5' primer and a J-beta primer mix, a second PCR was run for 7 to 11 cycles. TCRdb re-analysed the 5' RACE reads in MiXCR, keeping a single row per CDR3 protein. The sample holds hundreds of thousands of distinct CDR3 sequences; 49% are singletons and the top ten take 25% to 35%. The sequence came from a woman between 55 and 75 years old in good health. Sample: blood.

The CDR3 nucleotides read TGCGCCAGCAGCTCCGGACGGACAGGGAATACCGCGGCTAATGAAAAACTGTTTTTT. It specifies CASSSGRTGNTAANEKLFF. The rearrangement links TRBV5-1 to TRBJ1-4, with 8 bases fitting TRBD1. Germline V CDR1 and CDR2: SGHRS, YFSETQ. Trimming cost V 3 bases and J 3 bases; bases outside gene matches: 16. The CDR3 is made up of 19 amino acids. Full variable domain (remainder filled in from reference TRBV5-1 and TRBJ1-4): KAGVTQTPRYLIKTRGQQVTLSCSPISGHRSVSWYQQTPGQGLQFLFEYFSETQRNKGNFPGRFSGRQFSNSRSEMNVSTLELGDSALYLCASSSGRTGNTAANEKLFFGSGTQLSVL.